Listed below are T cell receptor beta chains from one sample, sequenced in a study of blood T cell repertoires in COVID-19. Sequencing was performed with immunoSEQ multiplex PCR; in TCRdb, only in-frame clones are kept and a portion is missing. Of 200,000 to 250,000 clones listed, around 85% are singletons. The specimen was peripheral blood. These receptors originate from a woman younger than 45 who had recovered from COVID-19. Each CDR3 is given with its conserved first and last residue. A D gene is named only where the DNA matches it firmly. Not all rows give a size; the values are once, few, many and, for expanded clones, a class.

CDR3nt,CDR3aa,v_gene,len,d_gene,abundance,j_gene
TGCAGCGTTGAGATCTTACCAGGGTATGGCTACACCTTC,CSVEILPGYGYTF,TRBV29-1,13,NA,NA,TRBJ1-2
TGCGCCAGCAGCCGGCACCTAGCCTCGGTCGAAAAACTGTTTTTT,CASSRHLASVEKLFF,TRBV4-1,15,NA,NA,TRBJ1-4
TGTGCCTCTTCCGGACAGAGCAATCAGCCCCAGCATTTT,CASSGQSNQPQHF,TRBV19,13,NA,NA,TRBJ1-5
TGTGCCACCAGTGCAGCGTACCAAGAGACCCAGTACTTC,CATSAAYQETQYF,TRBV24-1,13,NA,NA,TRBJ2-5
TGTGCCAGCAGCCCACAAGGCCAGGTATCAAACATTCAGTACTTC,CASSPQGQVSNIQYF,TRBV5-4,15,NA,NA,TRBJ2-4
TGTGCCAGCAGCCCAGACAGGAATCCCTACGAGCAGTACTTC,CASSPDRNPYEQYF,TRBV5-6,14,NA,NA,TRBJ2-7
TGTGCCAGCAGCCTCGGGGGTTCCTACGAGCAGTACTTC,CASSLGGSYEQYF,TRBV12-3/TRBV12-4,13,NA,NA,TRBJ2-7
TGCGCCAGCAGCTTGCAGGTTTCCACAGATACGCAGTATTTT,CASSLQVSTDTQYF,TRBV5-1,14,NA,NA,TRBJ2-3
TGTGCCAGTAGCGAGACTCCCTGGGGGAGGGAGACCCAGTACTTC,CASSETPWGRETQYF,TRBV19,15,NA,NA,TRBJ2-5
TGTGCCAGCAGCCCGACGGCCGGAGGTTATTTT,CASSPTAGGYF,TRBV7-9,11,NA,NA,TRBJ1-3
TGCGCCAGCAGCCCACTCCGAGGGCCGGAGGAGACCCAGTACTTC,CASSPLRGPEETQYF,TRBV5-1,15,NA,NA,TRBJ2-5
TGTGCCAGCAGCTTCGCGGGGACGTGGGAGACCCAGTACTTC,CASSFAGTWETQYF,TRBV7-2,14,NA,NA,TRBJ2-5
TGTGCCAGCAGCCGAATCGGGATGAACACTGAAGCTTTCTTT,CASSRIGMNTEAFF,TRBV7-6,14,NA,few,TRBJ1-1
TGTGCCAGCAGTGATGTGGCTAGCGAGACCCAGTACTTC,CASSDVASETQYF,TRBV2,13,NA,NA,TRBJ2-5
TGTGCCAGCAGCAAAGGCCGGGGGGGTCCCTACGAGCAGTACTTC,CASSKGRGGPYEQYF,TRBV11-2,15,TRBD2,NA,TRBJ2-7
TGTGCCAGCAGCGGTGACAGGAGTGGCACTGAAGCTTTCTTT,CASSGDRSGTEAFF,TRBV2,14,NA,NA,TRBJ1-1
TGTGCCAGCAGCTACCAGTTTCTCGGGGAGCTGTTTTTT,CASSYQFLGELFF,TRBV3-1/TRBV3-2,13,NA,few,TRBJ2-2
TGTGCCAGCAGTGAACGCCTAGCGGGACTTCAAGAGACCCAGTACTTC,CASSERLAGLQETQYF,TRBV6-1,16,TRBD2,NA,TRBJ2-5
TGTGCCAGCAGTTACCCGGAGATAGGAGAGGAAAAACTGTTTTTT,CASSYPEIGEEKLFF,TRBV6-6,15,NA,NA,TRBJ1-4
TGTGCCAGCAGCATCGTCGGCGAGCAGTACTTC,CASSIVGEQYF,TRBV12-3/TRBV12-4,11,NA,NA,TRBJ2-7
TGTGCCAGCAGCTCACCACGGAACAGGGAGAACTATGGCTACACCTTC,CASSSPRNRENYGYTF,TRBV5-6,16,NA,once,TRBJ1-2
TGTGCCAGCAGTAGGCGAACAGGGGGCATGGACAATGAGCAGTTCTTC,CASSRRTGGMDNEQFF,TRBV27,16,TRBD1,NA,TRBJ2-1
TGTGCCAGCAGGAGCGGGTATGGGGACACTGAAGCTTTCTTT,CASRSGYGDTEAFF,TRBV6-5,14,NA,NA,TRBJ1-1
TGTGCCAGCAGTAGACCTAGCGGGGGAATCTTTTCTAGCACAGATACGCAGTATTTT,CASSRPSGGIFSSTDTQYF,TRBV2,19,TRBD2,NA,TRBJ2-3
TGTGCCAGCAGCGTAGAAGCTAGCGGGGGAGTAGATACGCAGTATTTT,CASSVEASGGVDTQYF,TRBV9,16,TRBD2,NA,TRBJ2-3
TGTGCCAGCAGCGTAGAGATGAGGAGGGTGACCGGGGAGCTGTTTTTT,CASSVEMRRVTGELFF,TRBV9,16,NA,NA,TRBJ2-2
TGCGCCAGCAGCCAAGGAAGGGGAGGGACTGAAGCTTTCTTT,CASSQGRGGTEAFF,TRBV4-3,14,NA,NA,TRBJ1-1
TGTGCCAGTAGTATAGGCGACAGGGGCTATGGCTACACCTTC,CASSIGDRGYGYTF,TRBV19,14,TRBD1,NA,TRBJ1-2
TGTGCCAGCTCTCCGACAGGGCGCGGCTACACCTTC,CASSPTGRGYTF,TRBV18,12,TRBD1,NA,TRBJ1-2
TGTGCTAGTGGTTCGGGACAGGTCAGCAATCAGCCCCAGCATTTT,CASGSGQVSNQPQHF,TRBV12-5,15,TRBD1,NA,TRBJ1-5
TGTGCCAGCAGTTACCACGGGGAAGGAACTGAAGCTTTCTTT,CASSYHGEGTEAFF,TRBV6-5,14,NA,NA,TRBJ1-1
TGTGCCACCAGTGACCCCGGGACTAGCGGAAACAATGAGCAGTTCTTC,CATSDPGTSGNNEQFF,TRBV24-1,16,TRBD2,once,TRBJ2-1
TGTGCCAGTAGTATAAAGGGGGTTGCGAACGAAAAACTGTTTTTT,CASSIKGVANEKLFF,TRBV19,15,NA,NA,TRBJ1-4
TGTGCCAGCAGCTTGGGGAGCTCTGGGGCCAACGTCCTGACTTTC,CASSLGSSGANVLTF,TRBV7-3,15,NA,NA,TRBJ2-6
TGTGCCAGCAGCTTACCCACTAGAGGCTACAATGAGCAGTTCTTC,CASSLPTRGYNEQFF,TRBV7-9,15,NA,NA,TRBJ2-1
TGTGCCAGCAACCGCATCGGTTCAGAGACCCAGTACTTC,CASNRIGSETQYF,TRBV2,13,NA,NA,TRBJ2-5
TGCGCCAGCAGCCTTGGACCTACAGGGGGTGGAAACACCATATATTTT,CASSLGPTGGGNTIYF,TRBV4-1,16,TRBD1,NA,TRBJ1-3
TGTGCCAGCAGCGTAGGAGACAGAGATGAAGCTTTCTTT,CASSVGDRDEAFF,TRBV9,13,NA,NA,TRBJ1-1
TGTGCCAGCAGCCAAGATAATACGGAGCCATACGAGCAGTACTTC,CASSQDNTEPYEQYF,TRBV3-1/TRBV3-2,15,NA,NA,TRBJ2-7
TGTGCCAGCAGCGGGGGGAGCTCCTACAATGAGCAGTTCTTC,CASSGGSSYNEQFF,TRBV25-1,14,TRBD2,once,TRBJ2-1
TGTGCCAGTAGTATACGGAGGATAGGCTCCTATAATTCACCCCTCCACTTT,CASSIRRIGSYNSPLHF,TRBV19,17,NA,many,TRBJ1-6
TGTGCCAGCAGCTTTTTTTCGGGGAGCACTGAAGCTTTCTTT,CASSFFSGSTEAFF,TRBV27,14,NA,NA,TRBJ1-1
TGTGCCAGCAGTGAAGGGACAGGACGAAAACTGTTTTTT,CASSEGTGRKLFF,TRBV25-1,13,TRBD1,NA,TRBJ1-4
TGTGCCAGTAGTATAAGTAGACAAGAGACCCAGTACTTC,CASSISRQETQYF,TRBV19,13,NA,NA,TRBJ2-5
TGTGCCCTTCGTCCGGGGATTGGTACTGAAGCTTTCTTT,CALRPGIGTEAFF,TRBV19,13,NA,NA,TRBJ1-1
TGTGCCAGCGGGGGGACAGGGGCCGGGGAGCTGTTTTTT,CASGGTGAGELFF,TRBV21-1,13,NA,NA,TRBJ2-2
TGCGCCAGCAGCGGCCAGGGACTAGCGGCGGAGCAGTACTTC,CASSGQGLAAEQYF,TRBV5-1,14,TRBD2,NA,TRBJ2-7
TGTGCCAGCAGCACAAGGGGGGGAACTGAAGCTTTCTTT,CASSTRGGTEAFF,TRBV13,13,NA,NA,TRBJ1-1
TGTGCCAGTAGCTCCACGGTCCCCTACGAGCAGTACTTC,CASSSTVPYEQYF,TRBV19,13,NA,NA,TRBJ2-7
TGTGCCAGCAGCGGAGGGACGGGAGGCGCACAAGAGACCCAGTACTTC,CASSGGTGGAQETQYF,TRBV9,16,TRBD2,NA,TRBJ2-5
TGTGCCAGTAGTAAGACAGGCCCCTCAGACGAGCAGTACTTC,CASSKTGPSDEQYF,TRBV19,14,NA,NA,TRBJ2-7
TGTGCCAGTTATTCTGCGGCGGGGGGCGAAATTTATACGCAGTATTTT,CASYSAAGGEIYTQYF,TRBV7-2,16,TRBD2,NA,TRBJ2-3
TGTGCCAGCAGCTTAGCGCTGGGGGCGGGGGACGATGAGCAGTTCTTC,CASSLALGAGDDEQFF,TRBV7-2,16,NA,NA,TRBJ2-1
TGTGCCAGCAGCTTGCTGGACAGGGCAGAATATGGCTACACCTTC,CASSLLDRAEYGYTF,TRBV5-6,15,TRBD1,NA,TRBJ1-2
TGTGCCAGCAGCACTCCAACAGGGTGGGGATACCACGAGCAGTACTTC,CASSTPTGWGYHEQYF,TRBV7-3,16,NA,NA,TRBJ2-7